This TCR beta chain was recovered during a study of human T cells and chemical hapten exposure. Study-wide context: 2% DPC was applied to around 2 cm by around 2 cm of upper inner arm skin for sensitization.

TCRdb re-analysed the RACE reads in MiXCR, keeping a single row per CDR3 protein. The sample carries under 300,000 distinct CDR3 sequences, approximately 8% recorded once. Time point denoted: pre-sensitization, week 0. The treatment is: therapeutic diphenylcyclopropenone sensitization with weekly scalp DPC. The CDR3 sequence is 13 residues long. Trimming took off 3 bases at V and 5 bases at J, with 10 bases between the two ends. In germline, CDR1 is SQVTM, CDR2 ANQGSEA. Sample: whole blood, taken in connection with sensitization to the hapten diphenylcyclopropenone (DPC). The rearrangement uses TRBV29-1 and TRBJ2-2, with a tentative D call TRBD1 (5 bases). This TCR derives from a man aged 18 to 29 with alopecia areata. Some clones in this sample may be carry-over from other donors' samples. This chain's CDR3 is CSVEGPETGELFF. Written as DNA, the CDR3 is TGCAGCGTTGAGGGGCCTGAAACCGGGGAGCTGTTTTTT.